The present T cell receptor beta chain was sequenced within a study of vaccination and CD4 T cells after COVID-19. Study as a whole: Post-COVID samples were collected a median roughly 92 days following diagnosis, spanning 35 to 161.

Sequencing of the DNA from cultured CD4+ T cells was carried out with the Oncomine TCR Beta short-read assay. One entry per CDR3 protein results from TCRdb running MiXCR on the PCR reads. The data show 20,000 to 25,000 distinct CDR3 sequences, roughly 30% seen once. The time point was: late sampling 161 to 241 days after vaccination in three convalescent patients. The treatment was: approximately 11-day PBMC culture with coronavirus spike peptide pools or control peptides (ViraFEST assay). Both day 3 and day 7 involved replacing half of the medium with fresh IL-2 medium. The CDR3 sequence is 15 residues long. Germline V gene lookup returns CDR1 SGHTA and CDR2 FQGNSA. Trimming removed 1 base at V and 2 bases at J, with 8 bases between. Regarding the study as a whole: The authors studied relatively few convalescent patients and analyzed no early post-infection timepoints.

A note on this clonotype: Its antigen remains unidentified.

This clonotype was obtained from a human donor who had recovered from COVID-19. The chain uses TRBV7-2 and TRBJ2-2; D might be TRBD1 or TRBD2, each matching 5 bases. The source material was CD4+ T cells from blood, cultured in vitro, sampled about 7 months after SARS-CoV-2 vaccination. The CDR3 is CASSLDRTNTGELFF. The CDR3 DNA follows: TGTGCCAGCAGCTTAGACAGGACTAACACCGGGGAGCTGTTTTTT.